Below are 18 T cell receptor beta chains sequenced from a single sample in a study of Tregs in tolerant kidney transplant recipients. Libraries were prepared by immunoSEQ multiplex PCR; TCRdb keeps only in-frame clonotypes and omits some of them. The sample has nearly 15,000 clones. Recipients received nonmyeloablative bone marrow transplants from related graft donors, with transient mixed chimerism. Material: CD4+ T cells from blood (PBMCs), obtained 12 months after the transplant. These receptors were taken from a human patient who received a combined kidney and bone marrow transplant. These T cells may partly come from the graft donor.

On this clone: Read data end 3 residues before the CDR3 end; the end is taken from the germline J gene. The V call is TRBV6-2 or TRBV6-3, the J call TRBJ2-5; D may be TRBD1 (5 bases). Trimming took 6 bases from V and 5 from J, leaving 13 bases between them. The CDR3 loop spans 13 amino acids. Germline assignment: CDR1 MNHEY and CDR2 SVGEGT. The covered CDR3 bases are TGTGCCAGCAGCTGGCCAGGGTGGGAGACC. As protein: CASSWPGWET. The complete CDR3 protein is CASSWPGWETQYF.

CDR3 sequence: CASSENFAEQFF. The CDR3 bases that were read are TGTGCCAGTAGCGAGAACTTTGCTGAG. The V gene is TRBV19, the J gene TRBJ2-1; D remains ambiguous. The read is 3 residues too short to cover the CDR3 end, so that end is filled in from the germline J gene. The CDR3 is 12 residues long. Germline V gene sequence: CDR1 LNHDA, CDR2 SQIVND (reference sequence). The ends were cut back, 6 bases at V and 9 bases at J, with 12 bases in the middle.

The CDR3 protein is CASAIGAQVVDGYTF. Partial CDR3 DNA: TGTGCCAGCGCAATTGGAGCCCAGGTGGTTGATGGC. J is TRBJ1-2 and V is TRBV5-5; D ambiguous. Sequencing ends 3 residues short of the CDR3 end; the germline J gene provides the rest. V lost 7 bases and J 6 bases, leaving 22 bases between the germline ends. The CDR3 extends over 15 amino acids. Germline V gene data show CDR1 as SGHKS and CDR2 as YYEKEE (reference sequence).

A note on this clone: Read sequence stops 3 residues before the CDR3 end, and the germline J gene provides the missing end. V usage is TRBV29-1 and J usage is TRBJ1-1; D is uncertain. Germline V gene lookup returns CDR1 SQVTM and CDR2 ANQGSEA. Trimming pared 6 bases from V and 1 base from J, leaving 15 bases between. This CDR3 has 14 amino acids. Partial CDR3 DNA: TGCAGCGTAAGACACGGGGAGGGGAACACTGAA. Translating gives CSVRHGEGNTE. The CDR3 in full is CSVRHGEGNTEAFF.

This clone ranks as medium-sized (0.01 to 0.1%) in terms of frequency. The DNA ends 3 residues before the CDR3 does, and the rest of the CDR3 is filled in from the germline J gene. This sequence joins TRBV20-1 and TRBJ2-1, with D unclear. From germline, CDR1 is DFQATT and CDR2 SNEGSKA (reference sequence). CDR3 length: 14 amino acids. Trimming took off 0 bases at V and 5 bases at J, with 11 bases between the two ends. CDR3: CSARDPATNNEQFF. The covered CDR3 bases are TGCAGTGCTAGAGATCCGGCGACAAACAATGAG.

Remarks on this clone: The missing CDR3 end, 3 residues past where the read stops, is filled in from the germline J gene. This chain joins TRBV18 and TRBJ1-6; unclear D gene. With 3 bases removed from V and 5 bases from J, the gap between germline ends came to 11 bases. The germline CDR1 and CDR2 sequences are KGHSH and LQKENI. The CDR3 contains 15 residues. The CDR3 spells CASSPKGVDNSPLHF. CDR3 DNA, as far as it was read: TGTGCCAGCTCACCGAAGGGCGTAGATAATTCACCC.

This clone is called medium-sized based on its frequency. The CDR3 end lies 3 residues beyond the end of the read and is filled in from the germline J gene. The rearrangement links TRBV9 to TRBJ2-2, with TRBD1 as a possible D gene (5 bases). Germline assignment: CDR1 SGDLS and CDR2 YYNGEE. CDR3 length equals 15 residues. V was pared by 5 bases and J by 7 bases, with 18 bases between. CDR3 DNA (partial): TGTGCCAGCAGTCCAGGGCCTTTAGTGAGCGGGGAG. It encodes CASSPGPLVSGE. The entire CDR3 reads CASSPGPLVSGELFF.

Turning to this clone: The read ends 3 residues early relative to the CDR3; the germline J gene fills the gap. The chain employs TRBV7-3 and TRBJ2-1; 7 bases match TRBD2. Germline-derived CDR1 and CDR2 are SGHTA and FQGTGA. V was pared by 9 bases and J by 7 bases, with 9 bases of the junction left unmatched. This CDR3 region has 13 residues. CDR3 bases read: TGTGCCAGTATGAGCGGGGCCGGTAATGAG. Its protein is CASMSGAGNE. The full CDR3 reads CASMSGAGNEQFF.

About this clone itself: The sequenced fragment ends 3 residues before the CDR3 boundary, so the rest is inferred from the germline J gene. This chain links TRBV20-1 with TRBJ2-7, with 8 bases aligning to TRBD2. Trimming took 4 bases from V and 0 from J; bases not matched to a gene: 5. CDR1 and CDR2 (germline): DFQATT, SNEGSKA (reference sequence). CDR3 length equals 14 residues. CDR3 bases read: TGCAGTGCTAATAGCGGGACCTTCTCCTACGAG. The encoded protein is CSANSGTFSYE. The full CDR3 is CSANSGTFSYEQYF.

As concerns this clone: The read halts 3 residues ahead of the CDR3 end, with the missing end drawn from the germline J gene. The gene calls are TRBV5-1 and TRBJ2-7, with D perhaps matching TRBD1 (6 bases). The CDR3 has 14 residues. The germline V and J ends were trimmed by 1 base and 5 bases, with 13 bases remaining between them. The germline gives CDR1 SGHRS, CDR2 YFSETQ. CDR3 in amino acids: CASSLNQGLNEQYF. CDR3 DNA, as far as it was read: TGCGCCAGCAGCTTGAATCAGGGGTTGAACGAG.

To note about this clone: The observed sequence ends 3 residues before the CDR3 terminus, with the missing tail filled in from the germline J gene. The V call is TRBV20-1, the J call TRBJ2-3; D uncertain. The CDR3 consists of 14 residues. The ends were cut back, 3 bases at V and 5 bases at J, with 15 bases in the middle. CDR1 and CDR2 (germline): DFQATT, SNEGSKA (reference sequence). The sequenced CDR3 bases are TGCAGTGCTAGCCCAGCGATCCGGTTAGATACG. Protein: CSASPAIRLDT. The whole CDR3 sequence reads CSASPAIRLDTQYF.

Of note for this clone: The read is 3 residues too short to cover the CDR3 end, so that end is filled in from the germline J gene. The chain uses TRBV29-1 and TRBJ2-5; a possible D gene is TRBD1 (6 bases). Germline CDR1 and CDR2: SQVTM and ANQGSEA. This CDR3 has 14 residues. Between the trimmed V and J ends, which lost 6 bases and 5 bases, there was a span of 19 bases. Incomplete CDR3 DNA: TGCAGCGTAGCGTCGGGGACAAAAGGGGAGACC. It specifies CSVASGTKGET. The full CDR3 protein is CSVASGTKGETQYF.

Note on this clone: The read ends 3 residues shy of where the CDR3 ends; the end is completed using the germline J gene. The V gene is TRBV14, the J gene TRBJ2-2, with D maybe TRBD2 (5 bases). The CDR3 extends over 16 amino acids. V lost 0 bases and J lost 3, with 11 bases in between. The V gene's germline CDR1 is SGHDN and CDR2 FVKESK. This CDR3 reads CASSQDGPGDTGELFF. The sequenced part of the CDR3 DNA is TGTGCCAGCAGCCAAGATGGTCCCGGGGACACCGGGGAG.

In regard to this clone: The sequenced fragment ends 3 residues before the CDR3 boundary, so the rest is inferred from the germline J gene. The V gene is TRBV2, the J gene TRBJ1-4; tentatively, D is TRBD1 (6 bases). Germline CDR1 is SNHLY and CDR2 is FYNNEI. V was trimmed by 4 bases and J by 2 bases, leaving 23 bases between them. The CDR3 is 19 amino acids. Incomplete CDR3 DNA: TGTGCCAGCAGTGCCAGGCGGGGGCGAGTTCTGGGGACTAATGAAAAA. As protein: CASSARRGRVLGTNEK. The full CDR3 is CASSARRGRVLGTNEKLFF.

A note on this clone: Read coverage stops 3 residues before the CDR3 terminus; the germline J gene supplies the remainder. The gene calls are TRBV5-1 and TRBJ1-5; 7 bases are shared with TRBD1. This CDR3 is built from 15 residues. Losses at the gene ends were 4 bases for V and 3 bases for J; bases not matched to a gene: 7. Germline CDR1 SGHRS, CDR2 YFSETQ. Incomplete CDR3 DNA: TGCGCCAGCAGCGACGGGACAGTTTACAATCAGCCC. Translation: CASSDGTVYNQP. Given in full, the CDR3 is CASSDGTVYNQPQHF.

The part of the CDR3 DNA that was read is TGCGCCAGCAACCGCGGGAGCACAGATACG. Its protein is CASNRGSTDT. The full CDR3 protein reads CASNRGSTDTQYF. The chain couples TRBV5-1 to TRBJ2-3; D might be TRBD2 (5 bases). The CDR3 end lies 3 residues beyond the end of the read and is filled in from the germline J gene. Germline V gene lookup returns CDR1 SGHRS and CDR2 YFSETQ. The CDR3 extends over 13 amino acids. The germline V and J ends were trimmed by 6 bases and 0 bases, with 8 bases remaining between them.

This clone registers medium-sized by frequency. Read data end 3 residues before the CDR3 end; the end is taken from the germline J gene. The chain has TRBV20-1 and TRBJ2-4; no clear D gene. Trimming shortened V by 3 bases and J by 6 bases, and 15 bases separated the two germline ends. This CDR3 contains 14 residues. Germline V gives CDR1 DFQATT, CDR2 SNEGSKA (reference sequence). CDR3 DNA, as far as it was read: TGCAGTGCTAGCGGTGTTACCTTAGTAAACATT. It specifies CSASGVTLVNI. The CDR3 as a whole reads CSASGVTLVNIQYF.

Worth noting for this clone: With the read ending 3 residues before the CDR3 end, the germline J gene is used to fill in that end. The chain couples TRBV2 to TRBJ2-3, with 7 bases fitting TRBD2. V was pared by 8 bases and J by 4 bases, with 9 bases of the junction left unmatched. The CDR3 runs 14 residues. Germline CDR1 is SNHLY and CDR2 is FYNNEI. CDR3 DNA, as far as it was read: TGTGCCAGCCTGCGGGGAGGGCCGGCAGATACG. It is translated as CASLRGGPADT. The full CDR3 reads CASLRGGPADTQYF.